A single sample gave rise to the 10 T cell receptor beta chains below, sequenced in a study of blood T cell repertoires in COVID-19. Assay: immunoSEQ multiplex PCR; the TCRdb copy retains only in-frame clones and omits some. The table records more than 80,000 clones, 90% of them present only once. The specimen was peripheral blood. The receptors come from a man in his late teens or twenties with COVID-19, enrolled during active disease.

The chain employs TRBV5-6 and TRBJ2-7; D is uncertain. Trimming shortened V by 1 base and J by 4 bases, and 9 bases separated the two germline ends. Germline V CDR1 and CDR2: SGHDT, YYEEEE. The CDR3 runs to 13 residues. The CDR3 sequence: CASSLSSRYEQYF. In nucleotides, the CDR3 is TGTGCCAGCAGCTTGAGTTCCAGGTACGAGCAGTACTTC.

This clone was detected only once. The chain combines TRBV7-9 with TRBJ1-3; a possible D gene is TRBD1 (6 bases). V lost 5 bases and J lost 4, with 18 bases in between. The CDR3 totals 16 residues. CDR1 and CDR2 (germline): SEHNR, FQNEAQ (reference sequence). The CDR3 spells CASSPTPNRVGNTIYF. The CDR3 DNA follows: TGTGCCAGCAGCCCCACTCCAAACAGGGTCGGAAACACCATATATTTT.

The rearrangement uses TRBV7-2 and TRBJ2-1, with 8 positions matching TRBD2. The CDR3 spans 15 residues. The ends lost 3 bases at V and 7 bases at J; junction bases unmatched: 8. CDR1 is SGHTA and CDR2 is FQGNSA in the germline V gene. The CDR3 sequence is CASSLKAGEVNEQFF. CDR3 bases: TGTGCCAGCAGCTTGAAAGCGGGAGAGGTAAATGAGCAGTTCTTC.

The CDR3 protein is CASSSTSGYTF. CDR3 DNA: TGTGCCAGCAGTTCAACAAGTGGCTACACCTTC. The chain uses TRBV28 and TRBJ1-2; D gene uncertain. The CDR3 has 11 amino acids. Germline lookup yields CDR1 MDHEN and CDR2 SYDVKM. V lost 4 bases and J lost 7, with 7 bases in between.

The V and J genes are TRBV19 and TRBJ1-4; a weak D match, TRBD1 (5 bases). Germline CDR1 and CDR2: LNHDA and SQIVND (reference sequence). The CDR3 has 15 amino acids. V was shortened by 7 bases and J by 0 bases, with 12 bases between the two germline ends. CDR3 sequence reads: CASNSQGATNEKLFF. The DNA of the CDR3 is TGTGCCAGTAATTCCCAGGGTGCAACTAATGAAAAACTGTTTTTT.

The gene calls are TRBV12-5 and TRBJ2-1; TRBD2 aligns across 13 bases. The CDR3 sequence is 17 residues long. Germline loops: CDR1 LGHNT, CDR2 FRNRAP. V shed 5 bases and J 0 bases; nucleotides not matched to a gene: 4. The CDR3 DNA reads TGTGCTAGTGGTGTCGGACTAGCGGGAGTCTCCTACAATGAGCAGTTCTTC. Translating it yields CASGVGLAGVSYNEQFF. The complete variable domain, with remaining parts taken from reference TRBV12-5 and TRBJ2-1, reads DARVTQTPRHKVTEMGQEVTMRCQPILGHNTVFWYRQTMMQGLELLAYFRNRAPLDDSGMPKDRFSAEMPDATLATLKIQPSEPRDSAVYFCASGVGLAGVSYNEQFFGPGTRLTVL.

V usage is TRBV9 and J usage is TRBJ2-6; a weak D match, TRBD2 (6 bases). Germline V CDR1 and CDR2: SGDLS, YYNGEE. This CDR3 region has 14 residues. With 0 bases removed from V and 8 bases from J, the gap between germline ends came to 9 bases. The CDR3 spells CASSVGLAPNVLTF. The CDR3 DNA sequence: TGTGCCAGCAGCGTAGGTCTAGCGCCCAACGTCCTGACTTTC.

The V gene is TRBV3-1 (or the pseudogene TRBV3-2), the J gene TRBJ2-2; a weak D match, TRBD1 (6 bases). Germline CDR1 is LGHDT and CDR2 is YNNKEL (reference sequence). Trimming pared 4 bases from V and 0 bases from J, leaving 9 bases between. CDR3 length: 15 amino acids. The CDR3 reads CASSRGQTNTGELFF. The CDR3 bases are TGTGCCAGCAGCCGAGGACAGACGAACACCGGGGAGCTGTTTTTT.

This chain links TRBV2 with TRBJ2-1, with a tentative D call TRBD1 (6 bases). Germline V CDR1 and CDR2: SNHLY, FYNNEI. Deletions cut 2 bases from V and 7 bases from J, with 12 bases between. The CDR3 has 14 residues. Here the CDR3 reads CASSELQQGNEQFF. CDR3 coding DNA: TGTGCCAGCAGTGAATTACAACAGGGTAATGAGCAGTTCTTC.

The genes are TRBV9 and TRBJ2-5, with 7 bases lining up with TRBD2. This CDR3 comprises 14 residues. Germline CDR1 and CDR2: SGDLS and YYNGEE. V dropped 4 bases and J dropped 4; count of bases not matched to a gene: 7. Here the CDR3 reads CASSLELAGETQYF. The CDR3 DNA follows: TGTGCCAGCAGCCTTGAATTAGCGGGAGAGACCCAGTACTTC. Supplemented by reference TRBV9 and TRBJ2-5, the full variable domain reads DSGVTQTPKHLITATGQRVTLRCSPRSGDLSVYWYQQSLDQGLQFLIQYYNGEERAKGNILERFSAQQFPDLHSELNLSSLELGDSALYFCASSLELAGETQYFGPGTRLLVL.